The sequence of this TCR beta chain was determined in a study of blood T cell repertoires in COVID-19. Assay used: immunoSEQ multiplex PCR; TCRdb lists only in-frame clones, some missing. The sample has about 300,000 clones; 85% are singletons. The V segment lost 2 bases and the J segment 2 bases; nucleotides outside the gene matches: 10. This CDR3 contains 17 residues. In germline, CDR1 is MGHRA, CDR2 YSYEKL. Sequencing was carried out using PBMCs or T cells enriched from blood (not recorded which). The chain combines TRBV4-1 with TRBJ2-5, with TRBD2 matching 8 bases. This sequence was found in a woman in her fifties or sixties who had recovered from COVID-19. CDR3 protein: CASSQRLSGERQETQYF. The CDR3 coding sequence is TGCGCCAGCAGCCAACGGCTTAGCGGGGAGCGGCAAGAGACCCAGTACTTC.